This T cell receptor beta chain was sequenced for a study of Ad26.COV2.S vaccination and SARS-CoV-2 variants. Study-wide background: Each vaccinee took Ad26.COV2.S intramuscularly, once or twice 56 days apart.

The CDR3 contains 13 residues. The V gene lost 8 bases and the J gene lost 8 bases, with 15 bases spanning the gap. Germline V gives CDR1 SGHAT, CDR2 FQNNGV. The data were produced by immunoSEQ multiplex PCR, yet TCRdb's version contains in-frame clones alone and is incomplete. The data contain hundreds of thousands of clones, roughly 90% of them singletons. Treatment of the sample: 19 received Ad26.COV2.S at low or high dose, single or two shots; 5 received placebo; per-sample allocation not given. Day 63 after the first injection of vaccine or placebo was the sampling time. Based in Boston, the donor was an adult of 18-55 years. In the vaccine, an Ad26 vector expressed the SARS-CoV-2 spike of the Wuhan strain.

The chain is built from TRBV11-2 and TRBJ1-4, with D unresolved. This TCR came from a person between 18 and 65 years old who received the Ad26.COV2.S COVID-19 vaccine or a placebo. Source: peripheral blood, taken in a trial of Ad26.COV2.S vaccine versus placebo. The DNA of the CDR3 is TGTGCCAGCTCCTCGGTAGGCGGCGAAAAACTGTTTTTT. It codes for CASSSVGGEKLFF.